This T cell receptor beta chain was sequenced during a study of T cells after yellow fever vaccination. Points from the study as a whole: The study found a weaker secondary response that peaked faster, day 5 versus 15. CD4 and CD8 compartments shared a small share of clonotypes. Detected again after the booster were most primary-vaccination clones, at 95% to 98% CD4 and about 90% CD8.

MiXCR, applied by TCRdb to the 5' RACE reads, yields one record per CDR3 protein. The sample shows a few hundred thousand distinct CDR3 sequences, roughly 4.3% of them seen only once. With regard to this clonotype: Antigen unknown.

The material sequenced was PBMCs, taken 5 days after the yellow fever booster vaccination. This sequence originates from a man between 18 and 29 years old who received the YFV17D yellow fever vaccine.

CDR3 sequence: CASRPTTARGNEKLFF. The DNA of the CDR3 is TGCGCCAGCAGACCAACGACAGCCAGGGGGAATGAAAAACTGTTTTTT. The chain couples TRBV10-1 to TRBJ1-4, with 7 nucleotides matching TRBD1. CDR1 WNHNN and CDR2 SYGVQD come from the germline V gene (reference sequence). V trimming: 6 bases; J trimming: 5 bases; junction bases outside the gene matches: 12. CDR3 length equals 16 residues.